Listed here are 18 T cell receptor beta chains from one sample, sequenced in a study of blood T cell repertoires in COVID-19. The assay was immunoSEQ multiplex PCR, and TCRdb's table has in-frame clones only and misses some. Here the sample spans roughly 290,000 clones, approximately 91% being singletons. Sequencing used peripheral blood. The receptor source for this set is a woman in her fifties or sixties with acute or convalescent COVID-19.

The rearrangement uses TRBV7-9 and TRBJ2-5, with 7 bases fitting TRBD2. V was clipped by 4 bases and J by 1 base; unmatched bases: 12. Per germline, CDR1 SEHNR and CDR2 FQNEAQ (reference sequence). This CDR3 spans 17 amino acids. The CDR3 loop reads CASSSPFQASGQETQYF. Here the CDR3 DNA reads TGTGCCAGCAGCTCCCCGTTCCAGGCTAGCGGCCAAGAGACCCAGTACTTC. Based on the CDR3 plus reference TRBV7-9 and TRBJ2-5, the full variable domain is DTGVSQNPRHKITKRGQNVTFRCDPISEHNRLYWYRQTLGQGPEFLTYFQNEAQLEKSRLLSDRFSAERPKGSFSTLEIQRTEQGDSAMYLCASSSPFQASGQETQYFGPGTRLLVL.

This chain connects TRBV2 to TRBJ2-5, with 14 bases matching TRBD2. Germline V gives CDR1 SNHLY, CDR2 FYNNEI. CDR3 length: 16 residues. The J segment lost 1 base and the V segment lost 4 bases, leaving 2 bases of the junction unmatched. This CDR3 reads CASSVTSGGVQETQYF. The CDR3 DNA is TGTGCCAGCAGTGTGACTAGCGGGGGGGTCCAAGAGACCCAGTACTTC.

The J gene is TRBJ2-2, the V gene TRBV28, with 9 bases aligning to TRBD2. Germline V CDR1 and CDR2: MDHEN, SYDVKM. The CDR3 is made up of 16 amino acids. V lost 2 bases to trimming and J lost 6 bases; unmatched junction nucleotides: 7. The CDR3 sequence is CASSLLGGGAPGELFF. The CDR3, as DNA: TGTGCCAGCAGTTTACTTGGCGGGGGGGCCCCCGGGGAGCTGTTTTTT. Variable domain in full (rest from reference TRBV28 and TRBJ2-2): DVKVTQSSRYLVKRTGEKVFLECVQDMDHENMFWYRQDPGLGLRLIYFSYDVKMKEKGDIPEGYSVSREKKERFSLILESASTNQTSMYLCASSLLGGGAPGELFFGEGSRLTVL.

The V gene is TRBV19, the J gene TRBJ2-2; 12 nucleotides line up with TRBD2. Germline CDR1 reads LNHDA; CDR2 reads SQIVND (reference sequence). The J segment lost 4 bases and the V segment lost 6 bases, leaving 9 bases of the junction unmatched. This CDR3 is built from 17 residues. CDR3 loop: CASSLLAGGPGTGELFF. In DNA form, the CDR3 reads TGTGCCAGTAGCCTCCTAGCGGGGGGGCCTGGCACCGGGGAGCTGTTTTTT.

This chain links TRBV6-2 or TRBV6-3 with TRBJ1-2; D gene ambiguous. The CDR3 is made up of 15 amino acids. The ends were cut back, 0 bases at V and 4 bases at J, with 12 bases in the middle. Germline CDR1 MNHEY, CDR2 SVGEGT. The CDR3 nucleotides read TGTGCCAGCAGTTACTCAAGAGTTGCTACCTATGGCTACACCTTC. Translating it yields CASSYSRVATYGYTF.

The rearrangement links TRBV3-1 (or the pseudogene TRBV3-2) to TRBJ2-7; 8 nucleotides agree with TRBD2. The CDR3 sequence is 15 residues long. Trimming at V came to 6 bases and at J to 0 bases, leaving 7 bases not matched to a gene. From germline, CDR1 is LGHDT and CDR2 YNNKEL (reference sequence). The CDR3 loop reads CASSPRGGPSYEQYF. DNA of the CDR3: TGTGCCAGCAGTCCCCGGGGGGGTCCCTCCTACGAGCAGTACTTC.

This chain links TRBV9 with TRBJ1-4; TRBD1 matches at 7 bases. The junction had 4 bases not matched to a gene; V was cut back by 3 bases and J by 2 bases. The CDR3 is made up of 15 amino acids. Germline V gene data show CDR1 as SGDLS and CDR2 as YYNGEE. This chain's CDR3 is CASSASTGTNEKLFF. The CDR3 bases are TGTGCCAGCAGCGCCTCGACAGGGACTAATGAAAAACTGTTTTTT.

V is TRBV18 and J is TRBJ1-4, with a weak D call TRBD1 (6 bases). Germline CDR1 and CDR2: KGHSH and LQKENI. Trimming cost V 2 bases and J 10 bases, with 17 bases left between them. The CDR3 has 15 amino acids. The CDR3 nucleotides are TGTGCCAGCTCACCAAACAGGGAGTTGAGCGGAAAACTGTTTTTT. Residues: CASSPNRELSGKLFF. The whole variable domain, filled in from reference TRBV18 and TRBJ1-4, reads NAGVMQNPRHLVRRRGQEARLRCSPMKGHSHVYWYRQLPEEGLKFMVYLQKENIIDESGMPKERFSAEFPKEGPSILRIQQVVRGDSAAYFCASSPNRELSGKLFFGSGTQLSVL.

This chain connects TRBV9 to TRBJ2-5, with TRBD1 matching 8 bases. The CDR3 is 16 amino acids. Germline V gives CDR1 SGDLS, CDR2 YYNGEE. With V trimmed by 0 bases and J by 5 bases, 9 bases remained unmatched. The CDR3 sequence: CASSVGAGGAGETQYF. CDR3 DNA: TGTGCCAGCAGCGTAGGGGCAGGGGGCGCGGGGGAGACCCAGTACTTC.

The gene calls are TRBV24-1 and TRBJ2-2; D is unclear. V gave up 5 bases and J gave up 2 bases, with 5 bases separating them. CDR1 is KGHDR and CDR2 is SFDVKD in the germline V gene. The CDR3 totals 13 residues. CDR3 coding DNA: TGTGCCACCAGTGGAGTAAACACCGGGGAGCTGTTTTTT. This codes for CATSGVNTGELFF.

V is TRBV5-8 and J is TRBJ1-2; a possible D gene is TRBD1 (6 bases). This CDR3 has 16 residues. Germline V gene data show CDR1 as SGHTS and CDR2 as YDEGEE. V was clipped by 0 bases and J by 9 bases, with 21 bases between them. CDR3 sequence: CASSLGLQGQVGRYTF. The CDR3 DNA reads as TGTGCCAGCAGCTTGGGGCTTCAGGGGCAGGTCGGGCGCTACACCTTC.

The J gene is TRBJ1-3, the V gene TRBV23-1, with D hard to call. TRBV23-1 is annotated as an ORF whose role is uncertain. The CDR3 length is 13 residues. Trimming shortened V by 2 bases and J by 4 bases, and 6 bases separated the two germline ends. The CDR3 DNA is TGCGCCAGCAGTCAAACAGTCGGAAACACCATATATTTT. It codes for CASSQTVGNTIYF.

This clone was counted a few times. The rearrangement uses TRBV11-2 and TRBJ2-7, with TRBD2 matching over 10 bases. This CDR3 has 14 amino acids. V was pared by 6 bases and J by 2 bases, with 4 bases of the junction left unmatched. Germline CDR1 SGHAT, CDR2 FQNNGV. The CDR3 DNA is TGTGCCAGCAGTCAACTAGCGGGACCCTACGAGCAGTACTTC. Protein product: CASSQLAGPYEQYF.

This CDR3 reads CASSLEGVVTGELFF. CDR3 nucleotide sequence: TGTGCCAGCAGCTTAGAAGGGGTAGTCACCGGGGAGCTGTTTTTT. The rearrangement links TRBV7-9 to TRBJ2-2; weak D call: TRBD1 (5 bases). Germline lookup yields CDR1 SEHNR and CDR2 FQNEAQ (reference sequence). With 1 base removed from V and 4 bases from J, the gap between germline ends came to 10 bases. The CDR3 is 15 residues long.

The V gene is TRBV6-1, the J gene TRBJ1-1, with D perhaps matching TRBD1 (5 bases). This CDR3 region has 13 residues. The V gene lost 0 bases and the J gene lost 9 bases, with 11 bases spanning the gap. CDR1 and CDR2 (germline): MNHNS, SASEGT. CDR3 residues: CASSEAMKGQAFF. For the CDR3, the DNA is TGTGCCAGCAGTGAAGCGATGAAGGGGCAAGCTTTCTTT.

The chain is built from TRBV29-1 and TRBJ2-2, with a possible D match to TRBD2 (5 bases). Trimming left V 5 bases short and J 8 bases short, with 18 bases between. In germline, CDR1 is SQVTM, CDR2 ANQGSEA. The CDR3 runs to 14 residues. CDR3 nucleotides: TGCAGCGTTTCTTTGGGGAGTGTCAGGGGGGAGCTGTTTTTT. Protein: CSVSLGSVRGELFF.

This chain joins TRBV2 and TRBJ2-7, with no clear D. V was shortened by 0 bases and J by 3 bases, with 9 bases between the two germline ends. This CDR3 spans 14 amino acids. In germline, CDR1 is SNHLY, CDR2 FYNNEI. CDR3 region: CASSEANSLYEQYF. DNA for the CDR3: TGTGCCAGCAGTGAAGCCAACAGCCTCTACGAGCAGTACTTC.

The V call is TRBV24-1, the J call TRBJ2-3; TRBD1 matches 12 bases. Trimming cost V 3 bases and J 6 bases; bases outside gene matches: 9. The CDR3 has 17 residues. Germline CDR1 and CDR2: KGHDR and SFDVKD. The chain's CDR3 is CATSDDRDRGLRDTQYF. CDR3 nucleotide sequence: TGTGCCACCAGTGATGACCGGGACAGGGGGCTTCGGGATACGCAGTATTTT.